This T cell receptor beta chain came from a study of OX40 agonist ivuxolimab in advanced cancers. Overall study context: Age averaged around 60 years (range 23 to 79), and roughly 80% were male. A history of anti-PD-1, anti-PD-L1 or anti-CTLA-4 therapy was acceptable, and about 37% had some.

Sampled blood was obtained at baseline, cycle 4 day 1, and cycle 7 day 1. J was trimmed by 0 bases and V by 8 bases; bases with no gene match: 4. The length of the CDR3 is 14 residues. Germline V gene data show CDR1 as ENHRY and CDR2 as SYGVKD. Clones were sequenced by immunoSEQ multiplex PCR, and TCRdb holds only the in-frame ones, with some missing. The table includes 35,000 to 45,000 clones, around 90% detected once. The receptor was isolated from an adult with an advanced solid tumor such as melanoma, head and neck, liver or kidney cancer. This chain connects TRBV10-3 to TRBJ1-2; 9 bases line up with TRBD1. The sequencing here drew on CD4+ or CD8+ T cells sorted from blood, taken in a trial of the OX40 agonist ivuxolimab. The CDR3 region has the DNA TGTGCCATCGATAGGACAGGGGCTAACTATGGCTACACCTTC. Translating gives CAIDRTGANYGYTF.